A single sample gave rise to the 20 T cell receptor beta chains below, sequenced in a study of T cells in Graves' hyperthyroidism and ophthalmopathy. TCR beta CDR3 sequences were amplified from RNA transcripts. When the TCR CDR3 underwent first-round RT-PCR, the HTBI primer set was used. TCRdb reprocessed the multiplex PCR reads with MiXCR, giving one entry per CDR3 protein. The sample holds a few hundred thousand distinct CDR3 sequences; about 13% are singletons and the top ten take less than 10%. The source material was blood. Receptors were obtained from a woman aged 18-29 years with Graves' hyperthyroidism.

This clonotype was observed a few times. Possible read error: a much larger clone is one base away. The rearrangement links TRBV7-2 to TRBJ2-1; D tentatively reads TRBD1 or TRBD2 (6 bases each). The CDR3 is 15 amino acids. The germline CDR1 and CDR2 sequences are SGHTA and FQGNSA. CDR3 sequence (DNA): TGTGCCAGCAGCGGAGGGACATGGAGGACAATCGAGCAGTCCTTC. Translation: CASSGGTWRTIEQSF.

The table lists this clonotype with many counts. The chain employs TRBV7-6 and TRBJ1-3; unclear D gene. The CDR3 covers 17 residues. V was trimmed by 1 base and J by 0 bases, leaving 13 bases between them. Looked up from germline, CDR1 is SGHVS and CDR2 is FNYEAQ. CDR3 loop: CASSLGVRSSSGNTIYF. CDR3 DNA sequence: TGTGCCAGCAGCTTAGGGGTCAGATCTAGCTCTGGAAACACCATATATTTT.

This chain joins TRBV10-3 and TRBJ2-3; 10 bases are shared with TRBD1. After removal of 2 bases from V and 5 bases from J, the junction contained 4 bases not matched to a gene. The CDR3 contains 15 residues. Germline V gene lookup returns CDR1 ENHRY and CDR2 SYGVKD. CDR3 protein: CAISEGGQGRDTQYF. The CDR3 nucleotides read TGTGCCATCAGTGAGGGGGGACAGGGGAGAGATACGCAGTATTTT.

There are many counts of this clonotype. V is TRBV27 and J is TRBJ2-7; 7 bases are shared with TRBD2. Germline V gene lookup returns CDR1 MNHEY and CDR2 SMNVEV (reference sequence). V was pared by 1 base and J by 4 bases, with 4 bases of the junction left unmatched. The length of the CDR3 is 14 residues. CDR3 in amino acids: CASSLLSGRYEQYF. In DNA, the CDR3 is TGTGCCAGCAGTTTATTATCCGGGAGGTACGAGCAGTACTTC.

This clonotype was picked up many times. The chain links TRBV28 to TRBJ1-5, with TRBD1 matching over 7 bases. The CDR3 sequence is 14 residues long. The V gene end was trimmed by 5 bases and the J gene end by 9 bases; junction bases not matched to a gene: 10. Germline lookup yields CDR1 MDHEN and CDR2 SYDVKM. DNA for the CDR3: TGTGCCAGCAGTGAAGGGGACAGCAGCCGGCCCCAGCATTTT. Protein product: CASSEGDSSRPQHF.

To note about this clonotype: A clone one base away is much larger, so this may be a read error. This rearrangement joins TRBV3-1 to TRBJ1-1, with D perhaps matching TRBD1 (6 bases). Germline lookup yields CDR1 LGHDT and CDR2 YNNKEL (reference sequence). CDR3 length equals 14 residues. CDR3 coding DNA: TGTGCCAGCAGCCAGTGGGACACGAACACTGAAGCTCTCTTT. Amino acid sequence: CASSQWDTNTEALF.

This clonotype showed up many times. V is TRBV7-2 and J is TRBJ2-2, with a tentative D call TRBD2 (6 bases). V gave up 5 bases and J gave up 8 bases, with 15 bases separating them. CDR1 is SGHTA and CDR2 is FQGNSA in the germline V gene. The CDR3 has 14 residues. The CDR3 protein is CASSARLVPGELFF. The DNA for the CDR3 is TGTGCCAGCAGCGCCAGACTAGTTCCGGGGGAGCTGTTTTTT.

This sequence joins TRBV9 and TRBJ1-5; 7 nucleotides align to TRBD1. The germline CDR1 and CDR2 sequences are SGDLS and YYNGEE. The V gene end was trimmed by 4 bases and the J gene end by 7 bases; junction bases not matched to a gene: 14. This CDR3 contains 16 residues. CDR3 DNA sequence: TGTGCCAGCAGCTCACTTCAGGGGGAAGGCATCCAGCCCCAGCATTTT. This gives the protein CASSSLQGEGIQPQHF.

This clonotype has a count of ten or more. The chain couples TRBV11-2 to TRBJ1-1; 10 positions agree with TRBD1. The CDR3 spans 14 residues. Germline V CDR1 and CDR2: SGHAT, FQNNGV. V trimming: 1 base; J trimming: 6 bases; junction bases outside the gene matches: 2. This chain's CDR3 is CASSLGTGGSEAFF. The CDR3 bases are TGTGCCAGCAGCTTAGGGACAGGGGGATCTGAAGCTTTCTTT.

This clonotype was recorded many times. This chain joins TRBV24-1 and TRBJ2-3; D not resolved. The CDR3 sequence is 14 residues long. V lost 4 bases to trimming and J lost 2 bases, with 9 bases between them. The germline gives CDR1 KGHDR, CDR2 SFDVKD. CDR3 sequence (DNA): TGTGCCACCAGTGACTCCCGACACACAGATACGCAGTATTTT. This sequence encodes CATSDSRHTDTQYF.

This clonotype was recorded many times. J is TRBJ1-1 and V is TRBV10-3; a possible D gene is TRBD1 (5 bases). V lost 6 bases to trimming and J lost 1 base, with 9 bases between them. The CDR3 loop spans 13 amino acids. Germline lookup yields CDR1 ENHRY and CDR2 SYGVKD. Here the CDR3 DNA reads TGTGCCATCAGAGGGACCGAGAACACTGAAGCTTTCTTT. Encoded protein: CAIRGTENTEAFF.

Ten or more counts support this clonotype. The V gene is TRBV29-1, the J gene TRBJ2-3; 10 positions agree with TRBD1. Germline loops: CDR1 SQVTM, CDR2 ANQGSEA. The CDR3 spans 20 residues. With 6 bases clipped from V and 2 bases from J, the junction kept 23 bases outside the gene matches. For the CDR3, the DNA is TGCAGCGTGGGTCGGATATTTGTAGGGACAGGGGAACGGACCACAGATACGCAGTATTTT. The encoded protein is CSVGRIFVGTGERTTDTQYF.

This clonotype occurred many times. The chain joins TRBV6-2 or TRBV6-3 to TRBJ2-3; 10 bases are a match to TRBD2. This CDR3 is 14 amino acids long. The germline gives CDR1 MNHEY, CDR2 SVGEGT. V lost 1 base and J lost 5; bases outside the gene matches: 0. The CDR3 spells CASSYLAGGDTQYF. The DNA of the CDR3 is TGTGCCAGCAGTTACTTAGCGGGAGGAGATACGCAGTATTTT.

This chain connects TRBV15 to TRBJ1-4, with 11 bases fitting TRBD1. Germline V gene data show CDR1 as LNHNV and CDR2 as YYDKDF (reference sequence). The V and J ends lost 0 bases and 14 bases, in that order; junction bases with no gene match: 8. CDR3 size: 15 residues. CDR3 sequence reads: CATSRDKGQGVFLFF. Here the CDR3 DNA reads TGTGCCACCAGCAGAGATAAGGGACAGGGGGTTTTTCTGTTTTTT.

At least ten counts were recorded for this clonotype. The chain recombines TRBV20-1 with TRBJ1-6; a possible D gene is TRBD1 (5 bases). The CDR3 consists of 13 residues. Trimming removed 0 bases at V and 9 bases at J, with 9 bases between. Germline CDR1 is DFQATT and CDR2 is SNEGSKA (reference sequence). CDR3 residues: CSARDRGVSPLHF. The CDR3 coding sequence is TGCAGTGCTAGAGATCGGGGGGTTTCACCCCTCCACTTT.

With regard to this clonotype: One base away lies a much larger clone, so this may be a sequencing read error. As DNA, the CDR3 is TGCGCCAGCAGACTGGAAAGCTCCTACAATGAGCAGTACTTC. Protein product: CASRLESSYNEQYF. The V gene is TRBV5-1, the J gene TRBJ2-1, with D unclear. The J call could be wrong; TRBJ2-7 is a better fit for the DNA end. Germline V lookup: CDR1 SGHRS, CDR2 YFSETQ. The CDR3 covers 14 residues.

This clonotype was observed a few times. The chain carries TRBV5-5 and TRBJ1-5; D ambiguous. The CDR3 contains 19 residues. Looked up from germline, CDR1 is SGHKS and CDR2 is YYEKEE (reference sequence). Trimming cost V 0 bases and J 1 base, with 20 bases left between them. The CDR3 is CASSLARGGQATSNQPQHF. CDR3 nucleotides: TGTGCCAGCAGCTTGGCTCGGGGTGGGCAAGCCACAAGCAATCAGCCCCAGCATTTT.

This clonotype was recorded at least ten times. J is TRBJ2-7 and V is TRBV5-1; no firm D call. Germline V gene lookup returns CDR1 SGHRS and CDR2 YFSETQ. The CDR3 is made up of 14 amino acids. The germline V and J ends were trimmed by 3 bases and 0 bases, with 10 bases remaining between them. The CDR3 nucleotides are TGCGCCAGCAGCTCTACGACCAGCTCCTACGAGCAGTACTTC. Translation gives CASSSTTSSYEQYF.

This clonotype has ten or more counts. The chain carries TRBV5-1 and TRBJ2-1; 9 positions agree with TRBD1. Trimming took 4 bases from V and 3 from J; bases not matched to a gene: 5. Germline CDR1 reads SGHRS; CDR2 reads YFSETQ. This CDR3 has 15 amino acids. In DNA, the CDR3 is TGCGCCAGCAGCAACCGACAGGGGGACTACAATGAGCAGTTCTTC. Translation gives CASSNRQGDYNEQFF.

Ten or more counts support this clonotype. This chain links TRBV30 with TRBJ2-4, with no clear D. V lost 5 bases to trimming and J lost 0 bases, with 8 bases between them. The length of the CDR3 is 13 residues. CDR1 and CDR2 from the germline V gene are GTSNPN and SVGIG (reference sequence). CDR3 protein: CAWLEPAKNIQYF. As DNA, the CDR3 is TGTGCCTGGCTCGAACCAGCCAAAAACATTCAGTACTTC.